These 7 T cell receptor beta chains came from one sample sequenced in a study of blood T cell repertoires in COVID-19. Here immunoSEQ multiplex PCR was the method, and the copy in TCRdb shows in-frame clones only, minus some. There are 150,000 to 200,000 clones in the sample; around three quarters occur only once, and about 8.3% lies in the top ten. The sample was peripheral blood. The source of these receptors is a man aged 60 to 75 with acute or convalescent COVID-19.

In this sample, this clone turned up once. This chain uses TRBV9 with TRBJ1-6; 9 nucleotides line up with TRBD1. This CDR3 is built from 15 residues. Germline V gene lookup returns CDR1 SGDLS and CDR2 YYNGEE. After removal of 0 bases from V and 8 bases from J, the junction contained 3 bases not matched to a gene. CDR3 sequence: CASSVGGQGHSPLHF. Written as DNA, the CDR3 is TGTGCCAGCAGCGTAGGGGGACAGGGCCATTCACCCCTCCACTTT.

A few counts support this clone. J is TRBJ1-5 and V is TRBV30; D call uncertain. The germline gives CDR1 GTSNPN, CDR2 SVGIG (reference sequence). CDR3 length: 14 residues. Between the trimmed V and J ends, which lost 0 bases and 6 bases, there was a span of 12 bases. CDR3 sequence (DNA): TGTGCCTGGAGTGTAGGAGGGAACGGTCAGCCCCAGCATTTT. Its translation: CAWSVGGNGQPQHF.

V and J are TRBV5-1 and TRBJ1-4, with D unresolved. This CDR3 is 16 amino acids long. CDR1 SGHRS and CDR2 YFSETQ come from the germline V gene. The germline V and J ends were trimmed by 0 bases and 0 bases, with 9 bases remaining between them. The CDR3 sequence is CASSLEPRSTNEKLFF. The DNA for the CDR3 is TGCGCCAGCAGCTTGGAGCCCAGGTCAACTAATGAAAAACTGTTTTTT.

V is TRBV5-1 and J is TRBJ1-4; D gene unclear. The CDR3 covers 14 residues. CDR1 is SGHRS and CDR2 is YFSETQ in the germline V gene. The V end was cut by 4 bases, the J end by 0 bases, with 7 bases between. CDR3 DNA: TGCGCCAGCAGCCCCGGAGCAACTAATGAAAAACTGTTTTTT. Translated, it gives CASSPGATNEKLFF.

The rearrangement links TRBV6-5 to TRBJ2-1; tentative D call: TRBD2 (5 bases). Between the trimmed V and J ends, which lost 5 bases and 5 bases, there was a span of 10 bases. Germline values: CDR1 MNHEY, CDR2 SVGAGI. The CDR3 has 13 residues. CDR3 sequence reads: CASSPGNNNEQFF. DNA of the CDR3: TGTGCCAGCAGTCCCGGGAACAACAATGAGCAGTTCTTC.

The gene calls are TRBV5-1 and TRBJ2-7, with D perhaps TRBD2 (6 bases). From germline, CDR1 is SGHRS and CDR2 YFSETQ. The ends were cut back, 3 bases at V and 7 bases at J, with 14 bases in the middle. The CDR3 has 13 residues. The DNA of the CDR3 is TGCGCCAGCAGCTGGTATGAGGAGGGGGAGCAGTACTTC. Its protein is CASSWYEEGEQYF.

This clone has only a few counts. The chain is built from TRBV11-2 and TRBJ1-2; 7 bases are a match to TRBD1. The CDR3 extends over 15 amino acids. Germline V CDR1 and CDR2: SGHAT, FQNNGV. The ends lost 1 base at V and 3 bases at J; junction bases unmatched: 5. CDR3 coding DNA: TGTGCCAGCAGCTTAGCCTCAGGGGGTTACTATGGCTACACCTTC. This codes for CASSLASGGYYGYTF.